One TCR beta chain is described in this entry. Clones were sequenced by immunoSEQ multiplex PCR, and TCRdb holds only the in-frame ones, with some missing. Of about 48,000 clones listed, just over 70% are singletons. This entry belongs to a study of STAT5B mutations in CD4+ large granular lymphocyte leukemia. Germline CDR1 is KGHSH and CDR2 is LQKENI. Trimming removed 6 bases from V and 0 bases from J; junction bases left unmatched: 3. The CDR3 runs 14 residues. The V and J genes are TRBV18 and TRBJ2-3; 7 bases map to TRBD2. The sequence derives from a human donor in good health. The sample consisted of CD4+ T cells from blood buffy coats. The CDR3 nucleotides are TGTGCCAGCTCCCTAGCGGTGAGCACAGATACGCAGTATTTT. It encodes CASSLAVSTDTQYF.